This entry concerns a single T cell receptor (beta chain). The antigen remains undetermined. Trimming pared 7 bases from V and 8 bases from J, leaving 9 bases between. Germline CDR1 reads SGHTA; CDR2 reads FQGNSA. The length of the CDR3 is 12 residues. TCR beta CDR3 sequences were amplified from RNA transcripts. RT-PCR in the first round (using the HTBI primer set) targeted the TCR CDR3. TCRdb redid the calling of the multiplex PCR reads with MiXCR, one entry per CDR3 protein. Of around 540,000 distinct CDR3 sequences detected, roughly 46% appear once; the ten largest clones hold just under 8.5%. This specimen comes from a study of T cells in Graves' hyperthyroidism and ophthalmopathy. Findings and limits, study-wide: In the analysis, a 13 V-J model separated ophthalmopathy from stable hyperthyroidism.

Sample: peripheral blood or thyroid tissue (not recorded which). This chain uses TRBV7-2 with TRBJ1-6; no reliable D call. The TCR comes from a woman under 30 with Graves' hyperthyroidism. For the CDR3, the DNA is TGTGCCAGCACCGACCGGGATTCACCCCTCCACTTT. Amino acids: CASTDRDSPLHF.